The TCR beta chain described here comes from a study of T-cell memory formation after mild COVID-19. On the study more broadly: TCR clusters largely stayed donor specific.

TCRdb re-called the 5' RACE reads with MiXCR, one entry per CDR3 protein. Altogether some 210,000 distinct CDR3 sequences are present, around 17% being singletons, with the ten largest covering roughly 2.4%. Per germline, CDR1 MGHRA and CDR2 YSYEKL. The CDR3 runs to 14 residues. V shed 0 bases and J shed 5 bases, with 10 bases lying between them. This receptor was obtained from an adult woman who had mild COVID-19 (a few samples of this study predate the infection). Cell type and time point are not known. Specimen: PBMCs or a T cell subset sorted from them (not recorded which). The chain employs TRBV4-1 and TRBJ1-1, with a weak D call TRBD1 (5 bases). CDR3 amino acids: CASSQDGRGTEAFF. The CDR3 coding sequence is TGCGCCAGCAGCCAAGATGGGCGGGGGACTGAAGCTTTCTTT.